The next 12 T cell receptor beta chains were all read from a single sample in a study of T cells in localized non-small cell lung cancer. This table comes from immunoSEQ multiplex PCR, and its TCRdb copy is limited to in-frame clones, with some not included. Of fewer than 2,500 clones in the sample, around 20% are singletons; the top ten hold approximately 10%. The sequences come from lung tumor tissue, collected before any cancer treatment. All receptors come from a man aged 40 to 70 with stage I squamous cell lung carcinoma.

The chain employs TRBV28 and TRBJ1-5; the D is unclear. The germline CDR1 and CDR2 sequences are MDHEN and SYDVKM. The CDR3 is made up of 13 amino acids. Trimming removed 3 bases at V and 8 bases at J, with 11 bases between. CDR3 in amino acids: CASSLEGHKPQHF. In DNA, the CDR3 is TGTGCCAGCAGTTTGGAAGGGCACAAGCCCCAGCATTTT.

This clone ranks as large. The chain links TRBV6-8 to TRBJ2-1; TRBD2 aligns across 10 bases. V trimming: 4 bases; J trimming: 7 bases; junction bases outside the gene matches: 7. CDR3 length: 15 amino acids. Germline values: CDR1 MNHGY, CDR2 SAAAGT. CDR3 sequence reads: CASSSRTSGLNEQFF. The CDR3 bases are TGTGCCAGCAGTTCCAGGACTAGCGGCCTAAATGAGCAGTTCTTC.

The chain is built from TRBV9 and TRBJ2-1; D tentatively reads TRBD1 or TRBD2 (5 bases each). V lost 7 bases and J lost 3, with 11 bases in between. The germline V gene encodes CDR1 SGDLS and CDR2 YYNGEE. The CDR3 runs 13 residues. CDR3 in amino acids: CASERDGYNEQFF. DNA of the CDR3: TGTGCCAGCGAGAGGGACGGCTACAATGAGCAGTTCTTC.

J is TRBJ2-7 and V is TRBV5-1, with TRBD1 as a possible D gene (5 bases). In germline, CDR1 is SGHRS, CDR2 YFSETQ. This CDR3 has 17 residues. V lost 0 bases, J lost 3 bases, and 19 bases lay in between. CDR3 in DNA: TGCGCCAGCAGCTTGGAGGGGTCAGCCAGGTCAGGCTACGAGCAGTACTTC. Translation: CASSLEGSARSGYEQYF. Full variable domain (missing parts from reference TRBV5-1 and TRBJ2-7): KAGVTQTPRYLIKTRGQQVTLSCSPISGHRSVSWYQQTPGQGLQFLFEYFSETQRNKGNFPGRFSGRQFSNSRSEMNVSTLELGDSALYLCASSLEGSARSGYEQYFGPGTRLTVT.

The chain links TRBV29-1 to TRBJ2-1; D may be TRBD1 (6 bases). The V end was cut by 4 bases, the J end by 4 bases, with 14 bases between. Germline loops: CDR1 SQVTM, CDR2 ANQGSEA. The CDR3 is made up of 14 amino acids. CDR3 sequence (DNA): TGCAGCGTTGGATATCCTACAGGGTACAATGAGCAGTTCTTC. As protein: CSVGYPTGYNEQFF.

The chain combines TRBV18 with TRBJ2-3; D gene ambiguous. The germline V and J ends were trimmed by 5 bases and 1 base, with 7 bases remaining between them. The CDR3 is 13 amino acids. Germline V gene data show CDR1 as KGHSH and CDR2 as LQKENI. This chain's CDR3 is CASSATGTDTQYF. CDR3 in DNA: TGTGCCAGCTCAGCGACGGGCACAGATACGCAGTATTTT.

The chain combines TRBV11-3 with TRBJ2-7, with D uncertain. Trimming shortened V by 2 bases and J by 0 bases, and 11 bases separated the two germline ends. CDR1 is SGHNT, CDR2 YENEEA, per germline. The CDR3 extends over 15 amino acids. The CDR3 sequence: CASSLLRTASYEQYF. The CDR3 nucleotides read TGTGCCAGCAGCTTACTAAGGACGGCCTCCTACGAGCAGTACTTC.

In its sample, this clone is large. V gene TRBV19 combines with J gene TRBJ1-1; D gene unclear. This CDR3 comprises 14 residues. Trimming took off 6 bases at V and 7 bases at J, with 18 bases between the two ends. Per germline, CDR1 LNHDA and CDR2 SQIVND (reference sequence). The DNA of the CDR3 is TGTGCCAGTAGCCCTGGGCCGGTACCCCTTGAAGCTTTCTTT. As protein: CASSPGPVPLEAFF.

This clone has more than one count but fewer than ten. V usage is TRBV30 and J usage is TRBJ2-7; 7 bases are a match to TRBD2. This CDR3 has 14 amino acids. The J segment lost 3 bases and the V segment lost 0 bases, leaving 5 bases of the junction unmatched. Looked up from germline, CDR1 is GTSNPN and CDR2 is SVGIG (reference sequence). CDR3 DNA sequence: TGTGCCTGGAGTGTCTCGGGGGGAAGCTACGAGCAGTACTTC. It codes for CAWSVSGGSYEQYF.

The J gene is TRBJ1-4, the V gene TRBV19; D unresolved. Deletions cut 6 bases from V and 5 bases from J, with 16 bases between. Germline values: CDR1 LNHDA, CDR2 SQIVND (reference sequence). This CDR3 spans 15 amino acids. Here the CDR3 reads CASRILSARNEKLFF. In DNA form, the CDR3 reads TGTGCCAGTAGGATATTGTCGGCACGGAATGAAAAACTGTTTTTT.

The CDR3 coding sequence is TGTGCCAGCAGCTTACGGGACTTACCCTACGAGCAGTACTTC. As protein: CASSLRDLPYEQYF. The chain carries TRBV11-3 and TRBJ2-7; possibly TRBD2 for D (6 bases). The CDR3 has 14 amino acids. The germline V and J ends were trimmed by 2 bases and 2 bases, with 10 bases remaining between them. Germline CDR1 and CDR2: SGHNT and YENEEA.

The V call is TRBV11-3, the J call TRBJ2-1; D uncertain. The CDR3 loop spans 15 amino acids. Deletions cut 7 bases from V and 0 bases from J, with 13 bases between. Germline assignment: CDR1 SGHNT and CDR2 YENEEA. This CDR3 is CASTPTRSSYNEQFF. CDR3 DNA: TGTGCCAGCACCCCGACGAGGAGCTCCTACAATGAGCAGTTCTTC.